The 20 T cell receptor beta chains in this list originate from one sample, sequenced in a study of sequential checkpoint blockade in melanoma (dated by TCRdb to between 2018 and 2020). Library prep was done by the immunoSEQ multiplex PCR assay. As stored in TCRdb, this immuneACCESS dataset retains in-frame rearrangements with V and J assigned. A fraction of the clones does not appear; measured against another copy, unresolved V genes explain less than half of the discrepancy, and the remainder lacks a known reason. This sample is represented by 20,000 or so clones; approximately 82% of them were singletons. About 38% of the sample rests with the top ten. Reading the label with the study, this specimen's treatment or condition is: randomized to nivolumab then ipilimumab (arm A) or the reverse (arm B). This material consisted of CD8+ T cells sorted from blood (inferred from file names), taken from a patient given nivolumab and ipilimumab in sequence. Every receptor here comes from a human donor with melanoma.

The V call is TRBV11-2, the J call TRBJ1-4, with D possibly matching TRBD1 (5 bases). Looked up from germline, CDR1 is SGHAT and CDR2 is FQNNGV. V was trimmed by 2 bases and J by 8 bases, leaving 12 bases between them. This CDR3 comprises 14 residues. The CDR3 loop reads CASSLMTAGEKLFF. The CDR3 nucleotides are TGTGCCAGCAGCTTAATGACAGCCGGAGAAAAACTGTTTTTT.

The V and J genes are TRBV7-9 and TRBJ1-4; 7 nucleotides align to TRBD1. J gave up 0 bases and V 5 bases, and 9 bases lay outside the gene matches. The CDR3 is 17 amino acids. Germline V gene sequence: CDR1 SEHNR, CDR2 FQNEAQ (reference sequence). CDR3 DNA sequence: TGTGCCAGCAGCCCCGGGACAGAGATCTCAACTAATGAAAAACTGTTTTTT. Its protein product is CASSPGTEISTNEKLFF.

The chain employs TRBV7-9 and TRBJ2-2; the D gene is possibly TRBD2 (5 bases). V was shortened by 5 bases and J by 1 base, with 14 bases between the two germline ends. The CDR3 covers 16 residues. CDR1 and CDR2 (germline): SEHNR, FQNEAQ (reference sequence). For the CDR3, the DNA is TGTGCCAGCAGCCCGAGGGTAGCGAGGAACACCGGGGAGCTGTTTTTT. Translated: CASSPRVARNTGELFF.

V usage is TRBV27 and J usage is TRBJ2-2; 7 nucleotides match TRBD1. Per germline, CDR1 MNHEY and CDR2 SMNVEV (reference sequence). The CDR3 is 13 amino acids. The junction had 3 bases not matched to a gene; V was cut back by 8 bases and J by 3 bases. CDR3 coding DNA: TGTGCCAGCCGGGACAGATACACCGGGGAGCTGTTTTTT. Its protein is CASRDRYTGELFF.

The V gene is TRBV2, the J gene TRBJ1-1, with 10 bases matching TRBD1. The CDR3 has 15 residues. With 5 bases clipped from V and 5 bases from J, the junction kept 8 bases outside the gene matches. Germline-derived CDR1 and CDR2 are SNHLY and FYNNEI. The CDR3: CASSSDRGRGTEAFF. The CDR3 DNA sequence: TGTGCCAGCAGTTCCGACAGGGGGCGCGGGACTGAAGCTTTCTTT.

The V gene is TRBV27, the J gene TRBJ2-2; D remains ambiguous. Germline V CDR1 and CDR2: MNHEY, SMNVEV (reference sequence). V was pared by 8 bases and J by 6 bases, with 13 bases between. The CDR3 sequence is 13 residues long. CDR3 region: CASGRRWSGELFF. The DNA for the CDR3 is TGTGCCAGCGGGCGAAGATGGTCCGGGGAGCTGTTTTTT.

This sequence joins TRBV15 and TRBJ1-1, with D perhaps matching TRBD1 (6 bases). V lost 2 bases and J 4 bases, leaving 14 bases between the germline ends. The germline V gene has CDR1 LNHNV and CDR2 YYDKDF (reference sequence). This CDR3 has 15 residues. Here the CDR3 reads CATSRSQGWGTEAFF. In DNA, the CDR3 is TGTGCCACCAGCAGATCGCAGGGGTGGGGCACTGAAGCTTTCTTT.

V is TRBV25-1 and J is TRBJ1-6; D possibly corresponds to TRBD1 (5 bases). The V end was cut by 3 bases, the J end by 6 bases, with 12 bases between. Per germline, CDR1 MGHDK and CDR2 SYGVNS. This CDR3 contains 15 residues. The CDR3 region has the DNA TGTGCCAGCAGTGATGGGGCAGGGTTTAATTCACCCCTCCACTTT. This translates into CASSDGAGFNSPLHF.

This clone was observed once. This chain connects TRBV28 to TRBJ2-5; 7 nucleotides match TRBD2. The CDR3 consists of 14 residues. Trimming cost V 5 bases and J 2 bases; bases outside gene matches: 5. The germline CDR1 and CDR2 sequences are MDHEN and SYDVKM. Written as DNA, the CDR3 is TGTGCCAGCAGTGTCCCGGGACTACAAGAGACCCAGTACTTC. This encodes CASSVPGLQETQYF.

The chain has TRBV9 and TRBJ2-1; maybe TRBD1 (5 bases). The CDR3 runs 16 residues. V shed 4 bases and J shed 4 bases, with 18 bases lying between them. Germline CDR1 and CDR2: SGDLS and YYNGEE. CDR3 residues: CASSIRRQGAYNEQFF. Written as DNA, the CDR3 is TGTGCCAGCAGCATCAGGCGGCAGGGTGCGTACAATGAGCAGTTCTTC.

The genes are TRBV30 and TRBJ1-2; D is unresolved. V lost 4 bases, J lost 8 bases, and 14 bases lay in between. This CDR3 has 12 amino acids. Per the germline V gene, CDR1 is GTSNPN and CDR2 is SVGIG (reference sequence). CDR3 sequence (DNA): TGTGCCTGGACGGCAGGAAGCTTAGGCTACACCTTC. Translated, it gives CAWTAGSLGYTF.

The chain joins TRBV6-5 to TRBJ2-1, with D possibly being TRBD2 (6 bases). The V end was cut by 0 bases, the J end by 3 bases, with 9 bases between. Germline CDR1 and CDR2: MNHEY and SVGAGI. CDR3 length: 15 residues. In nucleotides, the CDR3 is TGTGCCAGCAGTTACTCTAGCGGCTACTACAATGAGCAGTTCTTC. It codes for CASSYSSGYYNEQFF.

V is TRBV6-4 and J is TRBJ2-7; D is perhaps TRBD2 (6 bases). Trimming shortened V by 3 bases and J by 7 bases, and 10 bases separated the two germline ends. Germline V gene sequence: CDR1 MRHNA, CDR2 SNTAGT. CDR3 length: 12 amino acids. This chain's CDR3 is CASSDVGGEQYF. Here the CDR3 DNA reads TGTGCCAGCAGTGATGTTGGGGGGGAGCAGTACTTC.

The V and J genes are TRBV2 and TRBJ2-1, with D perhaps matching TRBD2 (5 bases). CDR1 and CDR2 from the germline V gene are SNHLY and FYNNEI. The CDR3 has 10 residues. V dropped 7 bases and J dropped 12 bases, with 10 bases sitting between them. CDR3 in amino acids: CASTAGVQFF. The CDR3 region has the DNA TGTGCCAGCACCGCCGGGGTGCAGTTCTTC.

In this sample, this clone turned up a few times. The chain has TRBV7-9 and TRBJ1-3; TRBD1 is a possible D gene (5 bases). CDR1 is SEHNR, CDR2 FQNEAQ, per germline (reference sequence). The CDR3 sequence is 17 residues long. Trimming took off 4 bases at V and 4 bases at J, with 20 bases between the two ends. CDR3 in amino acids: CASSSSGGGDQGNTIYF. The CDR3 DNA sequence: TGTGCCAGCAGCTCTTCCGGTGGGGGGGATCAGGGAAACACCATATATTTT.

To note about this clone: A read error may account for a junction end that differs from germline. The V and J genes are TRBV27 and TRBJ1-4; D is uncertain. CDR3 length: 14 residues. Germline V CDR1 and CDR2: MNHEY, SMNVEV (reference sequence). CDR3 sequence reads: CASSPSRTNERLFF. CDR3 nucleotide sequence: TGTGCCAGCAGTCCTTCGAGGACTAATGAAAGACTGTTTTTT.

This chain connects TRBV7-9 to TRBJ2-1; 7 nucleotides line up with TRBD1. The V and J ends lost 4 bases and 7 bases, in that order; junction bases with no gene match: 1. In germline, CDR1 is SEHNR, CDR2 FQNEAQ (reference sequence). The CDR3 totals 12 residues. CDR3 nucleotide sequence: TGTGCCAGCAGCTCGACAGGGAATGAGCAGTTCTTC. Residues: CASSSTGNEQFF.

In DNA form, the CDR3 reads TGTGCCAGCAGCCAAGATTGGGCGGGCTACGAGCAGTACTTC. Protein product: CASSQDWAGYEQYF. The chain links TRBV14 to TRBJ2-7, with D possibly TRBD2 on 5 matching bases. Per the germline V gene, CDR1 is SGHDN and CDR2 is FVKESK. Trimming left V 0 bases short and J 3 bases short, with 9 bases between. This CDR3 comprises 14 residues. Drawing the rest from reference TRBV14 and TRBJ2-7, the complete variable domain is EAGVTQFPSHSVIEKGQTVTLRCDPISGHDNLYWYRRVMGKEIKFLLHFVKESKQDESGMPNNRFLAERTGGTYSTLKVQPAELEDSGVYFCASSQDWAGYEQYFGPGTRLTVT.

The chain combines TRBV19 with TRBJ2-1; 7 nucleotides line up with TRBD2. This CDR3 comprises 15 residues. Trimming at V came to 6 bases and at J to 4 bases, leaving 9 bases not matched to a gene. Germline V gives CDR1 LNHDA, CDR2 SQIVND (reference sequence). The CDR3 DNA is TGTGCCAGTAGGACCGCTAGCGGTAGTTACAATGAGCAGTTCTTC. It encodes CASRTASGSYNEQFF.

The V and J genes are TRBV10-1 and TRBJ2-3; 7 bases agree with TRBD1. With V trimmed by 2 bases and J by 2 bases, 1 base remained unmatched. Per germline, CDR1 WNHNN and CDR2 SYGVQD (reference sequence). The CDR3 spans 14 residues. The chain's CDR3 is CASSEDRATDTQYF. For the CDR3, the DNA is TGCGCCAGCAGTGAGGACAGGGCCACAGATACGCAGTATTTT.